This TCR beta chain appears in the sequencing data of a study of naive and memory T cell subsets. Ligated cDNA underwent four rounds of PCR with nested alpha and beta constant region primers and SP2. Via MiXCR, TCRdb re-called the UMI-ligation and nested PCR reads, giving one row per CDR3 protein. The table has around 35,000 distinct CDR3 sequences, 11% seen once. Treatment: skin biopsy from PPD injection site in Mantoux-positive individual. The library had UMIs added by 3' ligation of an oligonucleotide to TCR cDNA. This clonotype was detected a few times. The source of this sequence is an adult in good health. The starting material was skin, obtained from a tuberculin skin test site.

CDR3 sequence: CASSFEVNTEAFF. CDR3 in DNA: TGTGCCAGCAGTTTCGAGGTGAACACTGAAGCTTTCTTT. This sequence joins TRBV2 and TRBJ1-1; D not certain. V was shortened by 5 bases and J by 0 bases, with 7 bases between the two germline ends. Germline assignment: CDR1 SNHLY and CDR2 FYNNEI. CDR3 size: 13 residues.